This TCR beta chain was observed in a study of T cells in Graves' hyperthyroidism and ophthalmopathy. Amplified regions were TCR beta CDR3 sequences from RNA transcripts. Researchers ran a first-round RT-PCR on the TCR CDR3 using the HTBI primer set. One entry per CDR3 protein results from TCRdb running MiXCR on the multiplex PCR reads. The profile shows 400,000 or so distinct CDR3 sequences, approximately 15% of them singletons. Many counts were recorded for this clonotype. In germline, CDR1 is KGHSH, CDR2 LQKENI. Trimming pared 3 bases from V and 4 bases from J, leaving 15 bases between. This CDR3 spans 16 amino acids.

This rearrangement joins TRBV18 to TRBJ1-4; D remains unclear. This receptor was obtained from a woman aged 25 to 39 with Graves' ophthalmopathy. Material: blood. CDR3 bases: TGTGCCAGCTCACCTTCCTTGGGGTCGGATAATGAAAAACTGTTTTTT. It encodes CASSPSLGSDNEKLFF.